This record concerns one TCR beta chain sequence. Its antigen is unidentified. The record originates from a study of PD-1 blockade in classical Hodgkin lymphoma. This CDR3 comprises 14 residues. V gave up 0 bases and J gave up 5 bases, with 10 bases separating them. Germline-derived CDR1 and CDR2 are MNHEY and SVGAGI. Clones were sequenced by immunoSEQ multiplex PCR, and TCRdb holds only the in-frame ones, with some missing. The table has about 41,000 clones, around two thirds seen once. Described time point: cycle 4 day 1 (C4D1), after more than 5 weeks of nivolumab. Relapses following autologous stem cell transplantation were seen in all patients, with brentuximab vedotin exposure varying. Study-wide results and limits: Initiation of nivolumab under 1 year after ASCT led to exclusion of patients. According to reports, newly diagnosed patients had lower baseline TCR diversity than healthy donors, and relapsed/refractory patients had lower baseline TCR diversity still.

Material: peripheral blood mononuclear cells (PBMCs), obtained before the fourth cycle of nivolumab. The V call is TRBV6-5, the J call TRBJ1-2; D is perhaps TRBD1 (6 bases). The sequence was obtained from a human donor with classical Hodgkin lymphoma. The chain's CDR3 is CASSYSKQGYGYTF. The CDR3 region has the DNA TGTGCCAGCAGTTACTCCAAACAGGGATATGGCTACACCTTC.